Each of the 27 T cell receptor beta chains below was sequenced from the same sample in a study of T-cell reconstitution after alpha-beta-depleted transplantation in children. The TCRbeta library incorporated unique molecular identifiers. Via MiXCR, TCRdb re-called the PCR reads, giving one row per CDR3 protein. The table shows about 640,000 distinct CDR3 sequences, with roughly 17% occurring only once. The material was PBMCs from the stem cell graft donor, obtained from the stem cell graft. These receptor sequences come from a human donor who donated a stem cell graft to a child with acute myeloid leukemia.

This rearrangement joins TRBV7-2 to TRBJ1-2; D unclear. V gave up 2 bases and J gave up 8 bases, with 12 bases separating them. Germline CDR1 SGHTA, CDR2 FQGNSA. The length of the CDR3 is 13 residues. The CDR3 region is CASSLRPLGGYTF. CDR3 sequence (DNA): TGTGCCAGCAGCTTACGACCCTTGGGGGGCTACACCTTC.

This clonotype was detected many times. V and J are TRBV20-1 and TRBJ1-4; weak D call: TRBD1 (6 bases). The germline gives CDR1 DFQATT, CDR2 SNEGSKA (reference sequence). V was clipped by 4 bases and J by 8 bases, with 14 bases between them. This CDR3 has 13 amino acids. The CDR3 region has the DNA TGCAGTGCTACTACAGGGCGCGGCGAAAAACTGTTTTTT. Translated: CSATTGRGEKLFF.

V gene TRBV4-3 combines with J gene TRBJ2-7; possible D gene TRBD2, 5 bases. V gave up 0 bases and J gave up 7 bases, with 13 bases separating them. CDR1 is LGHNA, CDR2 YSLEER, per germline. The CDR3 totals 14 residues. The CDR3 reads CASSQDREGWEQYF. The CDR3 nucleotides read TGCGCCAGCAGCCAAGATCGCGAGGGATGGGAGCAGTACTTC.

This clonotype showed up many times. The genes are TRBV12-3 or TRBV12-4 and TRBJ2-1, with TRBD1 matching over 8 bases. Trimming cost V 2 bases and J 0 bases; bases outside gene matches: 3. This CDR3 spans 16 amino acids. CDR3 sequence reads: CASSLQGAGSYNEQFF. CDR3 bases: TGTGCCAGCAGTTTACAGGGGGCCGGCTCCTACAATGAGCAGTTCTTC.

The genes are TRBV20-1 and TRBJ2-1, with 7 nucleotides matching TRBD2. J lost 5 bases, V lost 5 bases, and 9 bases had no gene match. This CDR3 spans 14 amino acids. Germline V gene sequence: CDR1 DFQATT, CDR2 SNEGSKA (reference sequence). The DNA for the CDR3 is TGCAGTGCTCCCTGGGGAGGGATCAACAATGAGCAGTTCTTC. It codes for CSAPWGGINNEQFF.

The J gene is TRBJ1-5, the V gene TRBV20-1, with 7 positions matching TRBD1. Trimming cost V 5 bases and J 4 bases; bases outside gene matches: 8. CDR1 and CDR2 (germline): DFQATT, SNEGSKA (reference sequence). This CDR3 is 14 amino acids long. The CDR3 region has the DNA TGCAGTGCTTATCAGACAGGGCAAAATCAGCCCCAGCATTTT. This translates into CSAYQTGQNQPQHF.

The DNA for the CDR3 is TGCAGTGCTTCCAGGGACAGGGAAGGGGCTGTTTGGAACACTGAAGCTTTCTTT. Residues: CSASRDREGAVWNTEAFF. The rearrangement uses TRBV20-1 and TRBJ1-1; 9 bases are shared with TRBD1. Trimming at V came to 5 bases and at J to 1 base, leaving 17 bases not matched to a gene. The CDR3 length is 18 residues. Germline CDR1 reads DFQATT; CDR2 reads SNEGSKA (reference sequence).

In this sample, this clonotype turned up a few times. V and J are TRBV5-1 and TRBJ2-7; D perhaps matches TRBD1 (6 bases). The germline V and J ends were trimmed by 1 base and 2 bases, with 13 bases remaining between them. Germline CDR1 reads SGHRS; CDR2 reads YFSETQ. The CDR3 has 15 residues. The chain's CDR3 is CASSLSGQSTYEQYF. CDR3 coding DNA: TGCGCCAGCAGCTTGAGTGGACAGAGTACCTACGAGCAGTACTTC.

This clonotype has at least ten counts. The J gene is TRBJ1-1, the V gene TRBV20-1; 8 bases agree with TRBD1. The CDR3 totals 15 residues. J lost 5 bases, V lost 2 bases, and 10 bases had no gene match. Germline V gene data show CDR1 as DFQATT and CDR2 as SNEGSKA (reference sequence). CDR3 region: CSARKVTGVGTEAFF. Written as DNA, the CDR3 is TGCAGTGCTAGAAAAGTGACAGGGGTTGGGACTGAAGCTTTCTTT.

This clonotype was seen only a few times. V and J are TRBV24-1 and TRBJ1-1, with D hard to call. Trimming removed 5 bases from V and 1 base from J, with 7 bases in between. The germline V gene encodes CDR1 KGHDR and CDR2 SFDVKD. The CDR3 consists of 13 residues. Here the CDR3 reads CATSVSANTEAFF. For the CDR3, the DNA is TGTGCCACCAGTGTTTCAGCGAACACTGAAGCTTTCTTT.

The chain combines TRBV20-1 with TRBJ2-7; 10 bases line up with TRBD1. With V trimmed by 1 base and J by 4 bases, 7 bases remained unmatched. From germline, CDR1 is DFQATT and CDR2 SNEGSKA (reference sequence). This CDR3 is built from 15 residues. In nucleotides, the CDR3 is TGCAGTGCTAGAGCAGCGGGACAGGGGCTTTACGAGCAGTACTTC. It is translated as CSARAAGQGLYEQYF.

The gene calls are TRBV24-1 and TRBJ2-2, with unresolved D. V was pared by 4 bases and J by 0 bases, with 8 bases between. Germline V gene sequence: CDR1 KGHDR, CDR2 SFDVKD. The CDR3 spans 15 residues. CDR3 amino acids: CATSDLSPNTGELFF. The CDR3 region has the DNA TGTGCCACCAGTGACCTCTCTCCGAACACCGGGGAGCTGTTTTTT.

This clonotype was counted between two and nine times. J is TRBJ1-1 and V is TRBV5-1, with D hard to call. This CDR3 spans 13 amino acids. Trimming left V 2 bases short and J 3 bases short, with 8 bases between. CDR1 and CDR2 from the germline V gene are SGHRS and YFSETQ. The CDR3 DNA reads as TGCGCCAGCAGCTTCCGGGCGGACACTGAAGCTTTCTTT. Translation gives CASSFRADTEAFF.

This clonotype was observed at least ten times. The chain employs TRBV5-1 and TRBJ2-3; D is undetermined. The CDR3 sequence is 16 residues long. V was clipped by 4 bases and J by 2 bases, with 17 bases between them. Germline CDR1 reads SGHRS; CDR2 reads YFSETQ. The CDR3 sequence is CASSRVDGGDTDTQYF. The CDR3 DNA sequence: TGCGCCAGCAGCCGAGTGGACGGCGGCGACACAGATACGCAGTATTTT.

This clonotype was observed once. No DNA is shown, since the ends of the CDR3 on it are uncertain; the CDR3 is the one TCRdb lists. V gene TRBV6-1 combines with J gene TRBJ2-2. The germline V gene encodes CDR1 MNHNS and CDR2 SASEGT. The CDR3 has 12 amino acids, counting both end residues. The CDR3 is CASISLQGELFF.

Many counts were recorded for this clonotype. The rearrangement uses TRBV6-1 and TRBJ2-1; D ambiguous. CDR1 is MNHNS and CDR2 is SASEGT in the germline V gene. Trimming pared 2 bases from V and 12 bases from J, leaving 11 bases between. The CDR3 length is 12 residues. The CDR3 protein is CASSETVSGQFF. CDR3 coding DNA: TGTGCCAGCAGTGAAACGGTGTCGGGGCAGTTCTTC.

This clonotype was counted at least ten times. This sequence joins TRBV7-2 and TRBJ1-6; tentatively, D is TRBD1 (5 bases). Germline CDR1 reads SGHTA; CDR2 reads FQGNSA. Between the trimmed V and J ends, which lost 1 base and 7 bases, there was a span of 11 bases. CDR3 length equals 15 residues. The CDR3 DNA reads as TGTGCCAGCAGCTTAGTCAAGGGGCGAAATTCACCCCTCCACTTT. It encodes CASSLVKGRNSPLHF. The full variable domain, its missing parts supplied by reference TRBV7-2 and TRBJ1-6, is GAGVSQSPSNKVTEKGKDVELRCDPISGHTALYWYRQSLGQGLEFLIYFQGNSAPDKSGLPSDRFSAERTGGSVSTLTIQRTQQEDSAVYLCASSLVKGRNSPLHFGNGTRLTVT.

The chain is built from TRBV12-3 or TRBV12-4 and TRBJ2-7, with TRBD1 matching 9 bases. Losses at the gene ends were 6 bases for V and 7 bases for J; bases not matched to a gene: 13. This CDR3 contains 15 residues. The CDR3 reads CASRPSGQGLMEQYF. The CDR3, as DNA: TGTGCCAGCAGACCGTCGGGACAGGGACTAATGGAGCAGTACTTC.

The rearrangement joins TRBV7-3 to TRBJ2-3; no clear D gene. CDR1 SGHTA and CDR2 FQGTGA come from the germline V gene. The germline V and J ends were trimmed by 2 bases and 1 base, with 10 bases remaining between them. CDR3 size: 15 residues. The CDR3 sequence is CASSLAGLGTDTQYF. CDR3 DNA: TGTGCCAGCAGCTTAGCCGGCCTTGGCACAGATACGCAGTATTTT.

V gene TRBV7-2 combines with J gene TRBJ2-1; D tentatively reads TRBD1 or TRBD2 (5 bases each). V was shortened by 1 base and J by 6 bases, with 13 bases between the two germline ends. This CDR3 comprises 15 residues. Looked up from germline, CDR1 is SGHTA and CDR2 is FQGNSA. The DNA for the CDR3 is TGTGCCAGCAGCTTAGATGGGACCTGGGGCAATGAGCAGTTCTTC. Translated, it gives CASSLDGTWGNEQFF.

The chain links TRBV5-1 to TRBJ2-7; 9 positions match TRBD1. With V trimmed by 0 bases and J by 4 bases, 11 bases remained unmatched. Germline V gives CDR1 SGHRS, CDR2 YFSETQ. The CDR3 runs 17 residues. CDR3 loop: CASSLVGRGDREYEQYF. The CDR3 bases are TGCGCCAGCAGCTTGGTGGGACGGGGGGACAGGGAGTACGAGCAGTACTTC.

In this sample, this clonotype turned up a few times. The chain couples TRBV7-2 to TRBJ2-2, with 7 bases matching TRBD1. The V and J ends lost 4 bases and 7 bases, in that order; junction bases with no gene match: 15. Germline-derived CDR1 and CDR2 are SGHTA and FQGNSA. The CDR3 has 17 amino acids. Here the CDR3 reads CASSSTGLRGRNGELFF. The CDR3 DNA sequence: TGTGCCAGCAGCTCGACAGGGCTAAGGGGTCGCAACGGGGAGCTGTTTTTT.

The genes are TRBV18 and TRBJ2-3; no firm D call. The V gene lost 5 bases and the J gene lost 6 bases, with 18 bases spanning the gap. Germline-derived CDR1 and CDR2 are KGHSH and LQKENI. The CDR3 has 15 amino acids. CDR3 sequence reads: CASSDRLRVADTQYF. The CDR3 nucleotides are TGTGCCAGCTCAGATAGGCTTCGGGTGGCGGATACGCAGTATTTT.

This clonotype came up many times. This chain links TRBV20-1 with TRBJ1-6, with 12 nucleotides matching TRBD1. V was pared by 6 bases and J by 7 bases, with 16 bases of the junction left unmatched. The CDR3 consists of 18 residues. Germline-derived CDR1 and CDR2 are DFQATT and SNEGSKA (reference sequence). The CDR3 bases are TGCAGTGCCGCCGCCCGGGACAGGGGGCATTGGCGGAATTCACCCCTCCACTTT. Encoded protein: CSAAARDRGHWRNSPLHF.

Only a few counts were recorded for this clonotype. This rearrangement joins TRBV20-1 to TRBJ2-7, with D perhaps matching TRBD1 or TRBD2 (5 bases each). Per germline, CDR1 DFQATT and CDR2 SNEGSKA (reference sequence). The CDR3 length is 13 residues. Trimming took 6 bases from V and 7 from J, leaving 19 bases between them. The CDR3 nucleotides read TGCAGTGCGCTACCCGGGACCTTGGGGGAGCAGTACGTC. This codes for CSALPGTLGEQYV.

At least ten counts were recorded for this clonotype. The chain recombines TRBV20-1 with TRBJ1-2, with TRBD1 identical over 7 bases. Germline lookup yields CDR1 DFQATT and CDR2 SNEGSKA (reference sequence). The ends lost 3 bases at V and 4 bases at J; junction bases unmatched: 5. There are 13 residues in the CDR3. The CDR3 spells CSASGGQSYGYTF. The CDR3 DNA is TGCAGTGCTAGTGGGGGACAGAGCTATGGCTACACCTTC.

This clonotype has more than one count but fewer than ten. V usage is TRBV28 and J usage is TRBJ2-7, with 9 bases that match TRBD1. V was pared by 5 bases and J by 2 bases, with 7 bases of the junction left unmatched. Germline CDR1 MDHEN, CDR2 SYDVKM. This CDR3 is built from 15 residues. CDR3 DNA sequence: TGTGCCAGCAGTGCGGGGACAGGGACTCCCTACGAGCAGTACGTC. It encodes CASSAGTGTPYEQYV.